Listed here are 7 T cell receptor beta chains from one sample, sequenced in a study of blood T cells in healthy people across ages. Next came a second PCR, run for roughly 6 to 11 cycles, which used a sample-barcoded 5' primer along with a J-beta primer mix. Using its own MiXCR run on the 5' RACE reads, TCRdb lists one record per CDR3 protein. The sample carries about 1,400,000 distinct CDR3 sequences, 42% recorded once. The specimen sequenced was blood. Receptors originate from a woman aged 18-29 years in good health.

This clonotype has a count of ten or more. The chain joins TRBV7-2 to TRBJ2-1, with no clear D. The length of the CDR3 is 12 residues. V lost 5 bases and J lost 7, with 9 bases in between. CDR1 and CDR2 from the germline V gene are SGHTA and FQGNSA. In DNA, the CDR3 is TGTGCCAGCAGCCGAAGTTCTAATGAGCAGTTCTTC. It is translated as CASSRSSNEQFF.

This rearrangement joins TRBV12-3 or TRBV12-4 to TRBJ2-2; D may be TRBD1 (5 bases). Trimming took 3 bases from V and 5 from J, leaving 19 bases between them. The CDR3 runs to 17 residues. Here the CDR3 reads CASSFFHRQGNTGELFF. The CDR3 DNA is TGTGCCAGCAGTTTCTTTCATCGGCAGGGAAATACCGGGGAGCTGTTTTTT.

As to this clonotype: At one end the junction does not follow the germline gene, possibly because of a read error. The gene calls are TRBV4-2 and TRBJ1-1; D call uncertain. The length of the CDR3 is 14 residues. Looked up from germline, CDR1 is LGHNA and CDR2 is YNFKEQ. The CDR3 reads CASRQEDPNTEAFF. Here the CDR3 DNA reads TGTGCCAGCAGACAAGAAGACCCGAACACTGAAGCTTTCTTT.

As for this clonotype: A read error may produce the germline difference seen at one junction end. The V and J genes are TRBV6-1 and TRBJ1-1, with D possibly matching TRBD1 (6 bases). This CDR3 spans 16 amino acids. Germline V gives CDR1 MNHNS, CDR2 SASEGT. In nucleotides, the CDR3 is TGTGCCAGAAGTGTCACGCTGTGGGGGCGCGGCACTGAAGCTTTCTTT. It codes for CARSVTLWGRGTEAFF.

The chain combines TRBV11-2 with TRBJ2-1; D is undetermined. Trimming took off 7 bases at V and 10 bases at J, with 17 bases between the two ends. The CDR3 totals 13 residues. Germline V gene data show CDR1 as SGHAT and CDR2 as FQNNGV. Here the CDR3 reads CASTRAFLEEQFF. For the CDR3, the DNA is TGTGCCAGCACCCGCGCTTTCCTAGAGGAGCAGTTCTTC.

This clonotype was observed a few times. The chain is built from TRBV27 and TRBJ2-7; 8 nucleotides align to TRBD2. CDR3 length: 14 amino acids. V gave up 8 bases and J gave up 0 bases; unmatched junction bases: 6. The germline V gene has CDR1 MNHEY and CDR2 SMNVEV (reference sequence). The CDR3 nucleotides read TGTGCCAGCCGCACCGGGGGGGGCTCCTACGAGCAGTACTTC. Residues: CASRTGGGSYEQYF.

The V gene is TRBV18, the J gene TRBJ1-3; no definite D call. V lost 2 bases to trimming and J lost 3 bases, with 11 bases between them. The CDR3 consists of 15 residues. Germline CDR1 reads KGHSH; CDR2 reads LQKENI. CDR3 sequence: CASSPRTVGGNTIYF. The DNA of the CDR3 is TGTGCCAGCTCACCAAGAACTGTTGGTGGAAACACCATATATTTT.